Following are 30 T cell receptor beta chains from one sample sequenced in a study of cytomegalovirus exposure and HLA in healthy donors. The PCR contained 60 Vbeta and 13 Jbeta primers. Sequencing used immunoSEQ multiplex PCR; TCRdb keeps in-frame clones, though not all of them. The sample gives 100,000 to 150,000 clones, 70% to 80% of which show up once; roughly 3.1% is in the top ten. Sample: PBMCs. The receptors were sampled from a man aged 25-45 years in good health and CMV-seronegative.

CDR3 sequence: CASSSRGPYYGYTF. The CDR3 coding sequence is TGTGCCAGCAGTTCCAGGGGACCCTACTATGGCTACACCTTC. The chain employs TRBV28 and TRBJ1-2; D is possibly TRBD1 (6 bases). This CDR3 has 14 residues. Germline loops: CDR1 MDHEN, CDR2 SYDVKM. V lost 4 bases, J lost 3 bases, and 12 bases lay in between.

The chain uses TRBV29-1 and TRBJ2-7, with D perhaps TRBD1 (5 bases). The CDR3 is made up of 14 amino acids. Trimming removed 4 bases from V and 2 bases from J, with 15 bases in between. CDR1 SQVTM and CDR2 ANQGSEA come from the germline V gene. CDR3 in DNA: TGCAGCGTTGTAGGCGCAGGGTCCGCCTACGAGCAGTACTTC. Its protein product is CSVVGAGSAYEQYF.

About this clone itself: A read error may produce the germline difference seen at one junction end. This sample includes further DNA sequences coding for the same CDR3. The J gene is TRBJ1-1, the V gene TRBV30, with D tentatively TRBD1 (6 bases). From germline, CDR1 is GTSNPN and CDR2 SVGIG (reference sequence). The length of the CDR3 is 12 residues. The CDR3 sequence is CAWTHRDTEAFF. CDR3 DNA sequence: TGTGCCTGGACACACCGGGACACTGAAGCCTTCTTT.

The chain carries TRBV5-8 and TRBJ1-5; D gene ambiguous. This CDR3 spans 13 amino acids. V dropped 0 bases and J dropped 5 bases, with 6 bases sitting between them. CDR1 is SGHTS, CDR2 YDEGEE, per germline. The CDR3 DNA sequence: TGTGCCAGCAGCTTGGACAGTCATCAGCCCCAGCATTTT. It encodes CASSLDSHQPQHF.

The chain joins TRBV5-4 to TRBJ2-5; TRBD2 might be the D (6 bases). V was cut by 3 bases and J by 3 bases, with 15 bases left in between. This CDR3 has 15 residues. CDR1 and CDR2 from the germline V gene are SGHNT and YYREEE (reference sequence). CDR3 coding DNA: TGTGCCAGCAGCTCTTACGCGGGATCTGAAGAGACCCAGTACTTC. This encodes CASSSYAGSEETQYF. Full variable domain (outside the CDR3, taken from reference TRBV5-4 and TRBJ2-5): ETGVTQSPTHLIKTRGQQVTLRCSSQSGHNTVSWYQQALGQGPQFIFQYYREEENGRGNFPPRFSGLQFPNYSSELNVNALELDDSALYLCASSSYAGSEETQYFGPGTRLLVL.

The J gene is TRBJ2-1, the V gene TRBV6-1; TRBD1 is a possible D gene (5 bases). V lost 8 bases, J lost 9 bases, and 20 bases lay in between. This CDR3 region has 14 residues. Germline-derived CDR1 and CDR2 are MNHNS and SASEGT. In nucleotides, the CDR3 is TGTGCCAGCGCCAAGAAACAGGAAGGTAGTGAGCAGTTCTTC. Amino acid sequence: CASAKKQEGSEQFF.

The chain combines TRBV5-1 with TRBJ2-5; no firm D call. Germline V CDR1 and CDR2: SGHRS, YFSETQ. CDR3 length equals 11 residues. Deletions cut 3 bases from V and 5 bases from J, with 5 bases between. In DNA form, the CDR3 reads TGCGCCAGCAGCTCGAGGGAGACCCAGTACTTC. Residues: CASSSRETQYF.

This chain connects TRBV7-9 to TRBJ1-4, with TRBD1 matching over 8 bases. Germline values: CDR1 SEHNR, CDR2 FQNEAQ (reference sequence). The CDR3 consists of 15 residues. J was trimmed by 3 bases and V by 5 bases; bases with no gene match: 5. In nucleotides, the CDR3 is TGTGCCAGCAGCCTAAGGACAGGGCCTAATGAAAAACTGTTTTTT. Its translation: CASSLRTGPNEKLFF. Drawing the rest from reference TRBV7-9 and TRBJ1-4, the complete variable domain is DTGVSQNPRHKITKRGQNVTFRCDPISEHNRLYWYRQTLGQGPEFLTYFQNEAQLEKSRLLSDRFSAERPKGSFSTLEIQRTEQGDSAMYLCASSLRTGPNEKLFFGSGTQLSVL.

This chain connects TRBV2 to TRBJ2-1, with D tentatively TRBD2 (7 bases). The germline gives CDR1 SNHLY, CDR2 FYNNEI. The CDR3 totals 13 residues. The V end lost 11 bases, the J end lost 0 bases, and 11 bases lay between the germline ends. The DNA for the CDR3 is TGTGCCGGGGGAGGGGGCTCCTACAATGAGCAGTTCTTC. Its translation is CAGGGGSYNEQFF. Together with reference TRBV2 and TRBJ2-1, the CDR3 gives the full variable domain: EPEVTQTPSHQVTQMGQEVILRCVPISNHLYFYWYRQILGQKVEFLVSFYNNEISEKSEIFDDQFSVERPDGSNFTLKIRSTKLEDSAMYFCAGGGGSYNEQFFGPGTRLTVL.

The rearrangement uses TRBV7-2 and TRBJ1-2; D perhaps matches TRBD1 (5 bases). V was pared by 5 bases and J by 4 bases, with 11 bases between. Germline V lookup: CDR1 SGHTA, CDR2 FQGNSA. This CDR3 region has 13 residues. CDR3 protein: CASSPGGIYGYTF. In DNA, the CDR3 is TGTGCCAGCAGCCCCGGGGGGATCTATGGCTACACCTTC. Together with reference TRBV7-2 and TRBJ1-2, the CDR3 gives the full variable domain: GAGVSQSPSNKVTEKGKDVELRCDPISGHTALYWYRQSLGQGLEFLIYFQGNSAPDKSGLPSDRFSAERTGGSVSTLTIQRTQQEDSAVYLCASSPGGIYGYTFGSGTRLTVV.

The J gene is TRBJ2-7, the V gene TRBV7-6, with a tentative D call TRBD2 (6 bases). This CDR3 region has 15 residues. Per the germline V gene, CDR1 is SGHVS and CDR2 is FNYEAQ. Trimming shortened V by 4 bases and J by 5 bases, and 18 bases separated the two germline ends. DNA of the CDR3: TGTGCCAGCAGCTCGTCGGGACTCCTCACCGACGAGCAGTACTTC. Translation: CASSSSGLLTDEQYF.

The V and J genes are TRBV9 and TRBJ1-2; no clear D. The germline V and J ends were trimmed by 0 bases and 0 bases, with 12 bases remaining between them. This CDR3 is 16 amino acids long. The germline gives CDR1 SGDLS, CDR2 YYNGEE. CDR3 coding DNA: TGTGCCAGCAGCGTAGCCGCGAAGTCCTCTAACTATGGCTACACCTTC. Its translation: CASSVAAKSSNYGYTF.

The chain joins TRBV5-1 to TRBJ1-2; D remains ambiguous. V shed 0 bases and J shed 1 base, with 4 bases lying between them. The CDR3 length is 13 residues. Looked up from germline, CDR1 is SGHRS and CDR2 is YFSETQ. The CDR3 bases are TGCGCCAGCAGCTTGGGACTTAACTATGGCTACACCTTC. This encodes CASSLGLNYGYTF.

CDR3 amino acids: CASSRGLADVPYNEQFF. The CDR3, as DNA: TGTGCCAGTAGTAGGGGACTAGCGGACGTTCCCTACAATGAGCAGTTCTTC. This chain connects TRBV19 to TRBJ2-1; 11 bases are a match to TRBD2. Germline V lookup: CDR1 LNHDA, CDR2 SQIVND (reference sequence). J lost 2 bases, V lost 4 bases, and 7 bases had no gene match. This CDR3 is built from 17 residues.

This clone was counted only a few times. The rearrangement uses TRBV11-2 and TRBJ1-1; 7 nucleotides align to TRBD1. CDR3 length: 14 residues. V gave up 4 bases and J gave up 10 bases; unmatched junction bases: 12. Germline V CDR1 and CDR2: SGHAT, FQNNGV. DNA of the CDR3: TGTGCCAGCAGCTCACGCCTTACAGGGGTGGGAGCTTTCTTT. This translates into CASSSRLTGVGAFF.

V is TRBV5-1 and J is TRBJ2-7; a possible D gene is TRBD1 (6 bases). V lost 4 bases to trimming and J lost 0 bases, with 8 bases between them. CDR1 is SGHRS and CDR2 is YFSETQ in the germline V gene. The CDR3 spans 13 residues. The DNA of the CDR3 is TGCGCCAGCAGCACAGGGCTCTCCTACGAGCAGTACTTC. Protein product: CASSTGLSYEQYF.

The chain joins TRBV5-5 to TRBJ2-5; TRBD1 matches at 9 bases. After removal of 3 bases from V and 5 bases from J, the junction contained 14 bases not matched to a gene. This CDR3 region has 17 residues. Germline values: CDR1 SGHKS, CDR2 YYEKEE (reference sequence). The CDR3 coding sequence is TGTGCCAGCAGCTCACGTGGGGGGACAGGGATGGTGGAGACCCAGTACTTC. As protein: CASSSRGGTGMVETQYF.

The chain uses TRBV28 and TRBJ1-5, with D tentatively TRBD1 (6 bases). V lost 4 bases to trimming and J lost 6 bases, with 13 bases between them. Per germline, CDR1 MDHEN and CDR2 SYDVKM. The CDR3 covers 14 residues. CDR3: CASSSQGLGQPQHF. CDR3 DNA sequence: TGTGCCAGCAGTTCACAGGGTCTGGGTCAGCCCCAGCATTTT.

The gene calls are TRBV5-1 and TRBJ2-3; 10 bases fit TRBD2. V lost 3 bases, J lost 1 base, and 5 bases stayed unmatched. There are 16 residues in the CDR3. The germline gives CDR1 SGHRS, CDR2 YFSETQ. The CDR3 sequence: CASSSSSGGGTDTQYF. DNA for the CDR3: TGCGCCAGCAGCTCCTCTAGCGGGGGAGGCACAGATACGCAGTATTTT.

This clone was observed a single time. The chain employs TRBV6-5 and TRBJ1-5; D perhaps matches TRBD1 (5 bases). The CDR3 consists of 14 residues. CDR1 and CDR2 (germline): MNHEY, SVGAGI. The germline V and J ends were trimmed by 6 bases and 0 bases, with 9 bases remaining between them. The CDR3 spells CASRQGISNQPQHF. The CDR3 region has the DNA TGTGCCAGCAGGCAGGGTATTAGCAATCAGCCCCAGCATTTT.

CDR3 protein: CASSPQANEQYF. CDR3 DNA: TGTGCCAGCAGCCCCCAGGCGAACGAGCAGTACTTC. The chain combines TRBV5-4 with TRBJ2-7; D uncertain. This CDR3 comprises 12 residues. V shed 4 bases and J shed 5 bases, with 10 bases lying between them. The V gene's germline CDR1 is SGHNT and CDR2 YYREEE (reference sequence).

In its sample, this clone was seen once. The chain recombines TRBV5-4 with TRBJ2-7; weak D call: TRBD2 (6 bases). In germline, CDR1 is SGHNT, CDR2 YYREEE (reference sequence). CDR3 length: 16 residues. V dropped 3 bases and J dropped 0 bases, with 16 bases sitting between them. The CDR3 reads CASSSEGGKSSYEQYF. The CDR3 DNA sequence: TGTGCCAGCAGCTCCGAGGGCGGGAAGAGCTCCTACGAGCAGTACTTC.

The genes are TRBV7-8 and TRBJ2-7, with D possibly TRBD1 on 6 matching bases. There are 15 residues in the CDR3. Germline CDR1 SGHVS, CDR2 FQNEAQ. The V and J ends lost 4 bases and 4 bases respectively, with 17 bases between them. In DNA, the CDR3 is TGTGCCAGCAGCTCGTCCCGGGACACAGTTTACGAGCAGTACTTC. Translated: CASSSSRDTVYEQYF.

Notes on this clone: One end of the junction fails to match germline, which may point to a read error. The sample holds other DNA sequences that translate to the same CDR3. The J gene is TRBJ1-4, the V gene TRBV7-6, with D unclear. The CDR3 covers 17 residues. Germline lookup yields CDR1 SGHVS and CDR2 FNYEAQ. CDR3 amino acids: CASSLAWAYGTNEKLFF. The CDR3, as DNA: TGCGCCAGCAGCTTAGCGTGGGCATATGGCACTAATGAAAAACTGTTTTTT.

CDR3 nucleotides: TGTGCCAGCAGTCGCGAGGGTTTCACTGAAGCTTTCTTT. It codes for CASSREGFTEAFF. The J gene is TRBJ1-1, the V gene TRBV6-5; D is undetermined. The CDR3 sequence is 13 residues long. V lost 5 bases and J lost 4, with 11 bases in between. Germline loops: CDR1 MNHEY, CDR2 SVGAGI.

The chain employs TRBV19 and TRBJ2-7; TRBD2 matches at 12 bases. This CDR3 region has 18 residues. Trimming at V came to 6 bases and at J to 2 bases, leaving 14 bases not matched to a gene. The germline V gene has CDR1 LNHDA and CDR2 SQIVND (reference sequence). This chain's CDR3 is CASSARPTSGRWAYEQYF. DNA of the CDR3: TGTGCCAGTAGCGCCCGACCGACTAGCGGGAGATGGGCCTACGAGCAGTACTTC.

This clone has just a few counts. J is TRBJ2-2 and V is TRBV5-4, with D tentatively TRBD1 (6 bases). The CDR3 is made up of 18 amino acids. V dropped 3 bases and J dropped 3 bases, with 21 bases sitting between them. Germline loops: CDR1 SGHNT, CDR2 YYREEE (reference sequence). CDR3 DNA sequence: TGTGCCAGCAGCTCAAGCTGGGGGCACCTAGGGGACACCGGGGAGCTGTTTTTT. Protein product: CASSSSWGHLGDTGELFF.

The chain recombines TRBV4-3 with TRBJ2-7, with TRBD2 as a possible D gene (5 bases). The germline V gene has CDR1 LGHNA and CDR2 YSLEER. CDR3 length: 14 residues. The ends were cut back, 1 base at V and 1 base at J, with 8 bases in the middle. Here the CDR3 reads CASSQGRESYEQYF. In DNA, the CDR3 is TGCGCCAGCAGCCAAGGTAGGGAGTCCTACGAGCAGTACTTC.

The DNA of the CDR3 is TGTGCCAGCAGCTTAAAGGCGGGAGGGCCGAACACCGGGGAGCTGTTTTTT. Protein product: CASSLKAGGPNTGELFF. J is TRBJ2-2 and V is TRBV7-9; TRBD2 agrees at 9 bases. V trimming: 2 bases; J trimming: 0 bases; junction bases outside the gene matches: 4. The germline V gene has CDR1 SEHNR and CDR2 FQNEAQ (reference sequence). This CDR3 comprises 17 residues.

This clone was counted only a few times. V is TRBV6-6 and J is TRBJ2-1; 9 bases map to TRBD2. Germline CDR1 MNHNY, CDR2 SVGAGI (reference sequence). V shed 2 bases and J 7 bases; nucleotides not matched to a gene: 6. There are 15 residues in the CDR3. CDR3 sequence: CASSYKRGAQNEQFF. The CDR3 DNA reads as TGTGCCAGCAGTTACAAGCGGGGGGCCCAGAATGAGCAGTTCTTC.